The 8 T cell receptor beta chains presented below share a single source sample, sequenced in a study of CD8 T cells in ankylosing spondylitis. Study conclusions and caveats: Eight or nine highly homologous variants made up a TCR beta motif that seemed to typify ankylosing spondylitis blood.

TCRdb re-derived calls from the 5' RACE reads in MiXCR, one entry per CDR3 protein. The sample gives 450,000 or so distinct CDR3 sequences, roughly 26% of which show up once; 0.85% to 1% is in the top ten. What these receptors recognize is not known. The sample was blood, either unsorted or a sorted T cell fraction (not recorded which). The source of these receptors is a male donor with ankylosing spondylitis.

J is TRBJ2-3 and V is TRBV12-3 or TRBV12-4, with 10 bases matching TRBD2. This CDR3 comprises 18 residues. Trimming at V came to 1 base and at J to 1 base, leaving 8 bases not matched to a gene. CDR3 residues: CASSLVYGTSVGTDTQYF. The CDR3 DNA is TGTGCCAGCAGTTTAGTCTATGGGACTAGCGTCGGCACAGATACGCAGTATTTT.

In its sample, this clonotype was seen a few times. The rearrangement uses TRBV12-3 or TRBV12-4 and TRBJ2-1, with 8 positions matching TRBD1. The V segment lost 5 bases and the J segment 8 bases; nucleotides outside the gene matches: 11. CDR3 length equals 15 residues. The CDR3 sequence: CASSEDRVGKYEQFF. The CDR3 region has the DNA TGTGCCAGCAGTGAGGACAGGGTGGGAAAATATGAGCAGTTCTTC.

The CDR3 DNA reads as TGCAGTGCTAGAGTCGACAGCTCCTACAATGAGCAGTTCTTC. This codes for CSARVDSSYNEQFF. V and J are TRBV20-1 and TRBJ2-1; weak D call: TRBD1 (5 bases). CDR1 is DFQATT and CDR2 is SNEGSKA in the germline V gene (reference sequence). Trimming removed 1 base at V and 0 bases at J, with 7 bases between. The CDR3 runs 14 residues.

V and J are TRBV7-2 and TRBJ1-2; 8 bases match TRBD1. Germline-derived CDR1 and CDR2 are SGHTA and FQGNSA. The V and J ends lost 3 bases and 3 bases, in that order; junction bases with no gene match: 6. CDR3 length: 15 amino acids. The CDR3 sequence is CASSFGQGGDYGYTF. CDR3 nucleotide sequence: TGTGCCAGCAGCTTTGGACAGGGTGGGGACTATGGCTACACCTTC.

This clonotype was observed many times. The chain is built from TRBV5-1 and TRBJ1-4, with D hard to call. Germline-derived CDR1 and CDR2 are SGHRS and YFSETQ. CDR3 length equals 13 residues. V was clipped by 7 bases and J by 3 bases, with 10 bases between them. CDR3 sequence: CASRTAPNEKLFF. CDR3 sequence (DNA): TGCGCCAGCCGGACGGCTCCTAATGAAAAACTGTTTTTT.

The rearrangement joins TRBV20-1 to TRBJ2-7; TRBD1 matches 9 bases. The germline CDR1 and CDR2 sequences are DFQATT and SNEGSKA (reference sequence). Germline trimming cut 3 bases from V and 0 bases from J; bases unmatched to any gene: 3. This CDR3 region has 14 residues. The CDR3 loop is CSASGQGYSYEQYF. The CDR3 DNA sequence: TGCAGTGCTAGTGGACAGGGGTACTCCTACGAGCAGTACTTC.

The chain uses TRBV20-1 and TRBJ2-3, with 7 bases identical to TRBD2. Looked up from germline, CDR1 is DFQATT and CDR2 is SNEGSKA (reference sequence). With V trimmed by 6 bases and J by 0 bases, 3 bases remained unmatched. The CDR3 covers 13 residues. The DNA of the CDR3 is TGCAGTGCCCCACTAGCGAGCACAGATACGCAGTATTTT. Amino acids: CSAPLASTDTQYF.

The sample holds a few counts of this clonotype. J is TRBJ2-1 and V is TRBV29-1; D call uncertain. Germline V gives CDR1 SQVTM, CDR2 ANQGSEA. CDR3 size: 12 residues. Between the trimmed V and J ends, which lost 4 bases and 7 bases, there was a span of 11 bases. DNA of the CDR3: TGCAGCGTTGTCATGGGTGTGAATGAGCAGTTCTTC. Its translation: CSVVMGVNEQFF.